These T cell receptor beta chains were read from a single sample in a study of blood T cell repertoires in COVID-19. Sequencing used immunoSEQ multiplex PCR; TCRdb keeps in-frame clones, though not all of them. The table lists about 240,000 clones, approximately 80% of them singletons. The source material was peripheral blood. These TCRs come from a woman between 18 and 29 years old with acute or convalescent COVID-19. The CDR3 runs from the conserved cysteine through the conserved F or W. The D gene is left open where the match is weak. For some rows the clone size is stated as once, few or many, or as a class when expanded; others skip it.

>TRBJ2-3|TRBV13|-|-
CASSFTTSDTQYF
TGTGCCAGCAGCTTCACTACGTCAGATACGCAGTATTTT
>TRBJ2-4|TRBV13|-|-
CASSPPGGLGNIQYF
TGTGCCAGCAGCCCACCCGGGGGGCTAGGGAACATTCAGTACTTC
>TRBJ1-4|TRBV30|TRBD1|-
CAWSVKKGQGTATNEKLFF
TGTGCCTGGAGTGTCAAAAAGGGACAGGGGACGGCAACTAATGAAAAACTGTTTTTT
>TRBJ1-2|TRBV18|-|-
CASSGQTNYGYTF
TGTGCCAGCTCAGGTCAGACTAACTATGGCTACACCTTC
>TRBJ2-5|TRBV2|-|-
CASSEQGFDTHF
TGTGCCAGCAGTGAACAGGGCTTCGACACTCACTTC
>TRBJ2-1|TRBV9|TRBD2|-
CASSSGGGNEQFF
TGTGCCAGCAGCTCGGGAGGGGGGAATGAGCAGTTCTTC
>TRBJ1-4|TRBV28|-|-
CASSLPGTGEKLFF
TGTGCCAGCAGTTTACCGGGAACAGGGGAAAAACTGTTTTTT
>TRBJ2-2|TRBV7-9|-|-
CASSGTTYRNTGELFF
TGTGCCAGCTCCGGGACAACGTATCGGAACACCGGGGAGCTGTTTTTT
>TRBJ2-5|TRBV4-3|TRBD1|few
CASSFRTGLLETQYF
TGCGCCAGCAGCTTTAGGACAGGGTTACTGGAGACCCAGTACTTC
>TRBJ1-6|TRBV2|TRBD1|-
CASKQGASSPLHF
TGTGCCAGCAAACAGGGGGCCAGCTCACCCCTCCACTTT
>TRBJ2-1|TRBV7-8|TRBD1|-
CASSPEGQGIYNEQFF
TGTGCCAGCAGCCCGGAGGGACAGGGGATCTACAATGAGCAGTTCTTC
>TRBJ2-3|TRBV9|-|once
CASSVVTGGTDTQYF
TGTGCCAGCAGCGTAGTGACGGGTGGTACAGATACGCAGTATTTT
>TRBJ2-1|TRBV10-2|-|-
CASRQAHNEQFF
TGCGCCAGCAGGCAGGCCCACAATGAGCAGTTCTTC
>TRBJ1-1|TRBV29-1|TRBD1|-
CSGNRGLNTEAFF
TGCAGCGGAAACAGGGGGCTGAACACTGAAGCTTTCTTT
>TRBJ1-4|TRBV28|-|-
CASSQTATNEKLFF
TGTGCCAGCAGCCAGACAGCAACTAATGAAAAACTGTTTTTT
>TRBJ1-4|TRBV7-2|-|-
CASSWSTGGAEKLFF
TGTGCCAGCAGCTGGAGCACAGGAGGGGCTGAAAAACTGTTTTTT
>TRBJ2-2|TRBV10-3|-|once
CAISVGTGLSDTGELFF
TGTGCCATCAGTGTCGGAACAGGGCTCTCCGACACCGGGGAGCTGTTTTTT
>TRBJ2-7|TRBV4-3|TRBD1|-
CASSRTGDTYEQYF
TGCGCCAGCAGCCGGACAGGCGACACCTACGAGCAGTACTTC